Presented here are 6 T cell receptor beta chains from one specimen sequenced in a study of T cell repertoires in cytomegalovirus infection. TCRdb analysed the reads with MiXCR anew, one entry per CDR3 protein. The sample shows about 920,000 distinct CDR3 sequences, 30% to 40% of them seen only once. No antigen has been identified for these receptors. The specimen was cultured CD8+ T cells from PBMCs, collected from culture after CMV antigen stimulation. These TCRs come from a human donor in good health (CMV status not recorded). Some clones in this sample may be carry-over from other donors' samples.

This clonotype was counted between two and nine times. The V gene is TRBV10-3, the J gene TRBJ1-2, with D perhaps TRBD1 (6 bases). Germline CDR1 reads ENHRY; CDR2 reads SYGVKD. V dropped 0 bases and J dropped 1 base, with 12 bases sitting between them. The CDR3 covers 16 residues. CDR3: CAISESLTGLNYGYTF. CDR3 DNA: TGTGCCATCAGTGAGTCTTTAACAGGGCTTAACTATGGCTACACCTTC.

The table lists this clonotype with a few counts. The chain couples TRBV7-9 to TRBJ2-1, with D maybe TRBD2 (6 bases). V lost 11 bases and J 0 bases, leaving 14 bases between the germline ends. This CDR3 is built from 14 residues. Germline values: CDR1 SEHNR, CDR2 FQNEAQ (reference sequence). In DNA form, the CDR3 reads TGTGCCGGGAAGGACGGGAGCTCCTACAATGAGCAGTTCTTC. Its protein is CAGKDGSSYNEQFF.

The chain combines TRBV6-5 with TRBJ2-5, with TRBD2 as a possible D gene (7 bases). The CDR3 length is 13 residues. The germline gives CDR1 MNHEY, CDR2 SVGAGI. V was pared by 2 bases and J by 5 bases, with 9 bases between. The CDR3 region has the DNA TGTGCCAGCAGTTACACGGGGGGCGAGACCCAGTACTTC. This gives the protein CASSYTGGETQYF.

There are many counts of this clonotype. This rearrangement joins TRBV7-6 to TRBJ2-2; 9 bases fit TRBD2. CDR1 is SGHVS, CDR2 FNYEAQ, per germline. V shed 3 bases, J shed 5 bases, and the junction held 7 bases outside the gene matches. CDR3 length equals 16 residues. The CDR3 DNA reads TGTGCCAGCAGCTTTTTTGCCAGCGGGGGGACCGGGGAGCTGTTTTTT. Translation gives CASSFFASGGTGELFF.

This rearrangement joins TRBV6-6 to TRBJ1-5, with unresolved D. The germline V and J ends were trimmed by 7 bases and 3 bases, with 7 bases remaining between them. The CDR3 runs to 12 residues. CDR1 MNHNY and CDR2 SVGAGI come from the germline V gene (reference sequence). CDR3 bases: TGTGCCAGCACCAAAGACAATCAGCCCCAGCATTTT. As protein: CASTKDNQPQHF.

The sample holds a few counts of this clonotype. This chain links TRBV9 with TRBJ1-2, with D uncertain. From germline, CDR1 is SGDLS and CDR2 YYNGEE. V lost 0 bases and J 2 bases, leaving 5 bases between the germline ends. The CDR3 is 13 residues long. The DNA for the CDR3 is TGTGCCAGCAGCGTAGATCAAAACTATGGCTACACCTTC. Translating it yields CASSVDQNYGYTF. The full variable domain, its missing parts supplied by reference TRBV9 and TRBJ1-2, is DSGVTQTPKHLITATGQRVTLRCSPRSGDLSVYWYQQSLDQGLQFLIQYYNGEERAKGNILERFSAQQFPDLHSELNLSSLELGDSALYFCASSVDQNYGYTFGSGTRLTVV.